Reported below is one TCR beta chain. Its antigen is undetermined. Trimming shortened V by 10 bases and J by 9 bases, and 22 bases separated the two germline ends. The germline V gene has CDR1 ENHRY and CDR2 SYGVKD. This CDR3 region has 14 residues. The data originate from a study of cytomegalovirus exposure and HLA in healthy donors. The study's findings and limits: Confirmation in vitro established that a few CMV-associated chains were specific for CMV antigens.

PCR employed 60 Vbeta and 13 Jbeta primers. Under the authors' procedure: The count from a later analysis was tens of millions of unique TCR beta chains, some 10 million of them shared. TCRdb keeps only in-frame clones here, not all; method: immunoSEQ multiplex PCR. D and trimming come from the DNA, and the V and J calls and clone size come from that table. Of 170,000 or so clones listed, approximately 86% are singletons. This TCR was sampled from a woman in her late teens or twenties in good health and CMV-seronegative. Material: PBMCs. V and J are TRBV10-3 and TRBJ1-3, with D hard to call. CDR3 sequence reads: CATAGEGGSPTIYF. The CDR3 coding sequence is TGTGCCACCGCCGGAGAGGGAGGATCTCCCACCATATATTTT.